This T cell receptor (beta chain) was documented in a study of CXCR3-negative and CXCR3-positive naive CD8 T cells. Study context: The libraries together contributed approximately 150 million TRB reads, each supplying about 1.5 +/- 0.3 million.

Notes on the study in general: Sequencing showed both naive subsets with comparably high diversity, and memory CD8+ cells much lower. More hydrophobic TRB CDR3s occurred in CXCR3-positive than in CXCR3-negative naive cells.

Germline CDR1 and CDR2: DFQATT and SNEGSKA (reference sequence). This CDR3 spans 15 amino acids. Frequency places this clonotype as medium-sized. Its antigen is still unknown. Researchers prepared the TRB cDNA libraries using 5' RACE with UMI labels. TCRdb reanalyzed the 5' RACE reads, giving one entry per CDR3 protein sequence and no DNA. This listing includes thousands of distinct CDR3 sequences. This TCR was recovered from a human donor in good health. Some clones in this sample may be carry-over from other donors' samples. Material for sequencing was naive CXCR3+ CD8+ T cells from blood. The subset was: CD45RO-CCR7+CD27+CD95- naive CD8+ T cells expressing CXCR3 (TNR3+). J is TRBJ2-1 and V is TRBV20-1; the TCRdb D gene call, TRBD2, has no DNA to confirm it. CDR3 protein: CSARGERSSYNEQFF.